A single sample is the source of the 28 T cell receptor beta chains below, sequenced in a study of cytomegalovirus exposure and HLA in healthy donors. With 60 Vbeta and 13 Jbeta primers, the PCR was carried out. Method: immunoSEQ multiplex PCR; TCRdb's copy keeps in-frame clones and lacks some. The repertoire holds about 130,000 clones, with about four fifths as singletons. Sequencing was done on a sample of PBMCs. The receptors originated from a male donor in good health and CMV-seronegative.

The chain uses TRBV19 and TRBJ2-5; TRBD1 matches 8 bases. The DNA end is a closer match to TRBJ2-7, so the J assignment may be wrong. CDR3 length: 15 amino acids. The germline V gene encodes CDR1 LNHDA and CDR2 SQIVND (reference sequence). For the CDR3, the DNA is TGTGCCAGTAGTGAGGTGTGGACAGGGTCCTACGAGCAGTACTTC. Amino acids: CASSEVWTGSYEQYF.

This chain links TRBV5-1 with TRBJ2-6; D gene uncertain. Looked up from germline, CDR1 is SGHRS and CDR2 is YFSETQ. CDR3 length equals 15 residues. V dropped 2 bases and J dropped 0 bases, with 6 bases sitting between them. The CDR3 nucleotides read TGCGCCAGCAGCTTCTGGAGCTCTGGGGCCAACGTCCTGACTTTC. Translating gives CASSFWSSGANVLTF.

The chain couples TRBV7-2 to TRBJ1-2, with D possibly being TRBD1 (5 bases). CDR3 size: 14 residues. CDR1 is SGHTA and CDR2 is FQGNSA in the germline V gene. V was shortened by 3 bases and J by 8 bases, with 16 bases between the two germline ends. In DNA, the CDR3 is TGTGCCAGCAGCTTCGCCCCGGGGGGGTGGGGCTACACCTTC. Its protein is CASSFAPGGWGYTF.

The chain uses TRBV7-2 and TRBJ1-3, with D hard to call. The CDR3 spans 14 residues. Trimming pared 3 bases from V and 0 bases from J, leaving 6 bases between. Per germline, CDR1 SGHTA and CDR2 FQGNSA. The CDR3 protein is CASSFSGSGNTIYF. The CDR3 region has the DNA TGTGCCAGCAGCTTCTCAGGCTCTGGAAACACCATATATTTT.

In nucleotides, the CDR3 is TGCGCCAGCAGCTTCCAGGCCGGGACAGGGAACAATGAGCAGTTCTTC. This translates into CASSFQAGTGNNEQFF. The gene calls are TRBV4-3 and TRBJ2-1, with TRBD1 matching over 9 bases. The junction had 10 bases not matched to a gene; V was cut back by 5 bases and J by 5 bases. The CDR3 has 16 amino acids. The V gene's germline CDR1 is LGHNA and CDR2 YSLEER.

The chain is built from TRBV5-1 and TRBJ1-3; 9 bases agree with TRBD1. The ends lost 5 bases at V and 4 bases at J; junction bases unmatched: 4. CDR1 is SGHRS and CDR2 is YFSETQ in the germline V gene. The CDR3 has 14 amino acids. The CDR3 nucleotides are TGCGCCAGCAGTCCCGGGACAGGGGGAAACACCATATATTTT. It encodes CASSPGTGGNTIYF. Together with reference TRBV5-1 and TRBJ1-3, the CDR3 gives the full variable domain: KAGVTQTPRYLIKTRGQQVTLSCSPISGHRSVSWYQQTPGQGLQFLFEYFSETQRNKGNFPGRFSGRQFSNSRSEMNVSTLELGDSALYLCASSPGTGGNTIYFGEGSWLTVV.

The gene calls are TRBV6-6 and TRBJ1-4; a weak D match, TRBD1 (5 bases). The CDR3 consists of 14 residues. The V end was cut by 5 bases, the J end by 5 bases, with 12 bases between. Germline CDR1 MNHNY, CDR2 SVGAGI (reference sequence). The CDR3 sequence: CASSPGLINEKLFF. Here the CDR3 DNA reads TGTGCCAGCAGTCCGGGACTCATCAATGAAAAACTGTTTTTT.

The rearrangement uses TRBV11-2 and TRBJ2-2; no reliable D call. The CDR3 covers 14 residues. Looked up from germline, CDR1 is SGHAT and CDR2 is FQNNGV. Between the trimmed V and J ends, which lost 0 bases and 10 bases, there was a span of 12 bases. The CDR3 DNA is TGTGCCAGCAGCTTAGATCCTGACATAGAGGAGCTGTTTTTT. Its translation: CASSLDPDIEELFF. Complete variable domain (other parts from reference TRBV11-2 and TRBJ2-2): EAGVAQSPRYKIIEKRQSVAFWCNPISGHATLYWYQQILGQGPKLLIQFQNNGVVDDSQLPKDRFSAERLKGVDSTLKIQPAKLEDSAVYLCASSLDPDIEELFFGEGSRLTVL.

The chain combines TRBV19 with TRBJ1-2; D might be TRBD1 (5 bases). The germline V and J ends were trimmed by 6 bases and 4 bases, with 9 bases remaining between them. Germline lookup yields CDR1 LNHDA and CDR2 SQIVND (reference sequence). The CDR3 loop spans 12 amino acids. The CDR3 DNA reads as TGTGCCAGTAGGGGGCCCCTCTATGGCTACACCTTC. Protein product: CASRGPLYGYTF.

This chain connects TRBV6-5 to TRBJ2-3; D is ambiguous. This CDR3 spans 14 amino acids. Trimming shortened V by 0 bases and J by 2 bases, and 6 bases separated the two germline ends. Per germline, CDR1 MNHEY and CDR2 SVGAGI. CDR3 bases: TGTGCCAGCAGTTACTCGTGGGCCACAGATACGCAGTATTTT. As protein: CASSYSWATDTQYF.

V and J are TRBV13 and TRBJ1-4, with TRBD1 as a possible D gene (6 bases). This CDR3 has 14 amino acids. Germline CDR1 PRHDT, CDR2 FYEKMQ (reference sequence). V lost 6 bases and J lost 8, with 16 bases in between. DNA of the CDR3: TGTGCCAGCAGAGACGGGCAGGGGACGGAAAAACTGTTTTTT. It translates to CASRDGQGTEKLFF.

The chain recombines TRBV9 with TRBJ2-2; D is perhaps TRBD2 (5 bases). V was cut by 0 bases and J by 6 bases, with 6 bases left in between. Germline CDR1 and CDR2: SGDLS and YYNGEE. The CDR3 is made up of 13 amino acids. The CDR3 region is CASSVGGSGELFF. In nucleotides, the CDR3 is TGTGCCAGCAGCGTAGGAGGGTCCGGGGAGCTGTTTTTT.

A few counts support this clone. This chain connects TRBV5-6 to TRBJ1-1, with 8 bases identical to TRBD1. V was clipped by 2 bases and J by 4 bases; unmatched bases: 7. Germline V gives CDR1 SGHDT, CDR2 YYEEEE. The CDR3 covers 15 residues. In DNA form, the CDR3 reads TGTGCCAGCAGCTTCAGGGGGCTCCGGGTCACTGAAGCTTTCTTT. This encodes CASSFRGLRVTEAFF. Variable domain in full (rest from reference TRBV5-6 and TRBJ1-1): DAGVTQSPTHLIKTRGQQVTLRCSPKSGHDTVSWYQQALGQGPQFIFQYYEEEERQRGNFPDRFSGHQFPNYSSELNVNALLLGDSALYLCASSFRGLRVTEAFFGQGTRLTVV.

The rearrangement uses TRBV30 and TRBJ2-3; tentative D call: TRBD1 (5 bases). Trimming cost V 4 bases and J 1 base, with 9 bases left between them. Germline V CDR1 and CDR2: GTSNPN, SVGIG (reference sequence). This CDR3 spans 13 amino acids. The chain's CDR3 is CAWTGKGTDTQYF. Here the CDR3 DNA reads TGTGCCTGGACAGGGAAAGGCACAGATACGCAGTATTTT.

The rearrangement links TRBV14 to TRBJ2-7, with D perhaps TRBD1 (5 bases). The CDR3 contains 12 residues. The V gene's germline CDR1 is SGHDN and CDR2 FVKESK. Trimming removed 6 bases at V and 7 bases at J, with 13 bases between. The CDR3 loop reads CASSLGAGEQYF. CDR3 nucleotides: TGTGCCAGCAGTTTAGGGGCTGGGGAGCAGTACTTC.

This rearrangement joins TRBV29-1 to TRBJ1-1, with 10 bases matching TRBD1. The length of the CDR3 is 14 residues. V lost 6 bases, J lost 4 bases, and 8 bases stayed unmatched. Germline V gives CDR1 SQVTM, CDR2 ANQGSEA. The CDR3 sequence: CSVLGGQGSTEAFF. As DNA, the CDR3 is TGCAGCGTCCTCGGGGGACAGGGGAGCACTGAAGCTTTCTTT.

Worth noting for this clone: At one of its ends the junction is not consistent with the germline gene, which may arise from a read error. This rearrangement joins TRBV7-7 to TRBJ2-6; 9 bases fit TRBD1. From germline, CDR1 is SSHAT and CDR2 FNYEAQ (reference sequence). The CDR3 extends over 17 amino acids. The CDR3, as DNA: TGTGCTAGCAGCCAGGGACAGGGAAATTCTGGGGCCAACGTCCTGACTTTC. It encodes CASSQGQGNSGANVLTF.

The chain couples TRBV20-1 to TRBJ2-5; no firm D call. The CDR3 spans 11 residues. Germline CDR1 DFQATT, CDR2 SNEGSKA (reference sequence). Trimming shortened V by 6 bases and J by 2 bases, and 7 bases separated the two germline ends. CDR3 protein: CSAVRQETQYF. The CDR3 DNA follows: TGCAGTGCCGTCAGGCAAGAGACCCAGTACTTC.

The V call is TRBV9, the J call TRBJ1-4, with 7 positions matching TRBD1. The CDR3 covers 15 residues. The trim removed 4 bases at V and 5 bases at J, leaving 8 bases unmatched. Germline CDR1 reads SGDLS; CDR2 reads YYNGEE. CDR3: CASSPRDSRNEKLFF. CDR3 bases: TGTGCCAGCAGCCCCCGGGACAGTAGAAATGAAAAACTGTTTTTT. The variable domain in full, with the rest retrieved from reference TRBV9 and TRBJ1-4, is DSGVTQTPKHLITATGQRVTLRCSPRSGDLSVYWYQQSLDQGLQFLIQYYNGEERAKGNILERFSAQQFPDLHSELNLSSLELGDSALYFCASSPRDSRNEKLFFGSGTQLSVL.

The rearrangement joins TRBV30 to TRBJ2-7; weak D call: TRBD2 (5 bases). CDR1 is GTSNPN, CDR2 SVGIG, per germline (reference sequence). The CDR3 has 13 residues. V lost 4 bases to trimming and J lost 3 bases, with 13 bases between them. The CDR3 region has the DNA TGTGCCTGGATGGAGGCAGGCCTCTACGAGCAGTACTTC. Translation gives CAWMEAGLYEQYF.

This rearrangement joins TRBV5-4 to TRBJ1-6; TRBD1 matches at 9 bases. Germline values: CDR1 SGHNT, CDR2 YYREEE (reference sequence). The CDR3 has 15 residues. V dropped 4 bases and J dropped 11; count of bases not matched to a gene: 10. The CDR3 here is CASSIIRDRATPLHF. The CDR3 DNA follows: TGTGCCAGCAGCATTATCCGGGACAGGGCGACACCCCTCCACTTT.

This clone showed up just once. A junction end diverges from the germline sequence, so it may reflect a read error. CDR3: CSSSAVPPGQPPSQPQHF. The CDR3 nucleotides are TGTTCCAGCAGCGCCGTTCCACCGGGACAGCCCCCCTCTCAGCCCCAGCATTTT. V and J are TRBV7-9 and TRBJ1-5, with 7 bases lining up with TRBD1. CDR1 and CDR2 from the germline V gene are SEHNR and FQNEAQ (reference sequence). This CDR3 contains 18 residues.

V and J are TRBV29-1 and TRBJ1-1, with D possibly being TRBD1 (5 bases). There are 15 residues in the CDR3. The ends were cut back, 7 bases at V and 3 bases at J, with 21 bases in the middle. From germline, CDR1 is SQVTM and CDR2 ANQGSEA. The CDR3 nucleotides are TGCAGCGCTAGAGGGCCCGGGGGAAAGGACACTGAAGCTTTCTTT. Its translation: CSARGPGGKDTEAFF.

The gene calls are TRBV19 and TRBJ1-1, with D maybe TRBD1 (5 bases). The CDR3 consists of 16 residues. Trimming stripped 1 base from V and 3 bases from J, with 15 bases between. CDR1 is LNHDA and CDR2 is SQIVND in the germline V gene (reference sequence). This CDR3 reads CASSIGRRGLDTEAFF. For the CDR3, the DNA is TGTGCCAGTAGTATAGGTAGGAGGGGCTTGGACACTGAAGCTTTCTTT.

This clone has more than one count but fewer than ten. The chain couples TRBV5-4 to TRBJ1-1; TRBD1 matches 10 bases. The ends lost 0 bases at V and 2 bases at J; junction bases unmatched: 4. From germline, CDR1 is SGHNT and CDR2 YYREEE (reference sequence). This CDR3 region has 16 residues. In DNA form, the CDR3 reads TGTGCCAGCAGCTTGGGACAGGGGGCGCGAAACACTGAAGCTTTCTTT. Its translation: CASSLGQGARNTEAFF.

About this clone itself: No DNA is shown, since the ends of the CDR3 on it are uncertain; the CDR3 is the one TCRdb lists. The V gene is TRBV19, the J gene TRBJ1-2. Including both end residues, the CDR3 is 16 amino acids long. Per the germline V gene, CDR1 is LNHDA and CDR2 is SQIVND (reference sequence). This CDR3 is CASTSAAVRGANGYTF.

The genes are TRBV19 and TRBJ2-1; perhaps TRBD1 as D (5 bases). The CDR3 covers 12 residues. Germline lookup yields CDR1 LNHDA and CDR2 SQIVND (reference sequence). V was shortened by 11 bases and J by 7 bases, with 15 bases between the two germline ends. CDR3 sequence: CAAKQGENEQFF. The CDR3 coding sequence is TGTGCCGCCAAGCAGGGTGAGAATGAGCAGTTCTTC.

V is TRBV9 and J is TRBJ2-5, with D tentatively TRBD2 (5 bases). The V end lost 2 bases, the J end lost 5 bases, and 13 bases lay between the germline ends. The CDR3 extends over 14 amino acids. The germline V gene has CDR1 SGDLS and CDR2 YYNGEE. The CDR3 nucleotides read TGTGCCAGCAGCGTCGGACTTATGGGCGAGACCCAGTACTTC. It codes for CASSVGLMGETQYF. The full variable domain, with the rest looked up from reference TRBV9 and TRBJ2-5, is DSGVTQTPKHLITATGQRVTLRCSPRSGDLSVYWYQQSLDQGLQFLIQYYNGEERAKGNILERFSAQQFPDLHSELNLSSLELGDSALYFCASSVGLMGETQYFGPGTRLLVL.